This T cell receptor (beta chain) is from a study of blood T cell repertoires in COVID-19. Recruits, aged roughly 18 to 90 years, lived in 20 to 30 US areas. Original processing methods: Counts of nucleated cells, estimated from reference gene primer amplification, were obtained. Data came from immunoSEQ multiplex PCR; TCRdb stores just in-frame clones and leaves some out. V and J calls and clone size are as listed in that table; D and trimming were resolved from the DNA. The profile covers approximately 250,000 clones, with 75% to 85% appearing a single time and approximately 8.2% taken by the ten largest. The sequence came from a woman aged 50 to 60 with acute COVID-19. The source material was PBMCs or T cells enriched from blood (not recorded which).

The CDR3 sequence: CASTGRLGVGYTF. Written as DNA, the CDR3 is TGTGCCAGCACCGGGAGGTTAGGTGTTGGCTACACCTTC. This chain uses TRBV13 with TRBJ1-2; D not resolved. V was cut by 7 bases and J by 7 bases, with 16 bases left in between. The length of the CDR3 is 13 residues. Germline loops: CDR1 PRHDT, CDR2 FYEKMQ (reference sequence).